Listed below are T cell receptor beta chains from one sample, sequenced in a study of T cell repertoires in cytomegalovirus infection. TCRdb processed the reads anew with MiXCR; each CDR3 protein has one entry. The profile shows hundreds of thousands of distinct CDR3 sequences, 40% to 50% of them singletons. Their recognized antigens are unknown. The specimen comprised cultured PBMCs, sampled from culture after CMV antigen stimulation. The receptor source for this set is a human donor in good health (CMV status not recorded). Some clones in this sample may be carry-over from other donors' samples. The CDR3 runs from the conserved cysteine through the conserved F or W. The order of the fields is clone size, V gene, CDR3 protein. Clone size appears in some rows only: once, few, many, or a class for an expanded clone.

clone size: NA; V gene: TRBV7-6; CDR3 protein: CASSWSGVNTEAFF
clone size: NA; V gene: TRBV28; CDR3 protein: CASRRIQGRTYNEQFF
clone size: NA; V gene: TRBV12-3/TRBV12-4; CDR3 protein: CASSLYGDYGYTF
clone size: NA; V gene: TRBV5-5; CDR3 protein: CASRYETGHEQYF
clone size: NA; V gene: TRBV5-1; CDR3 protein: CASSPIAGVAGLSYEQYF
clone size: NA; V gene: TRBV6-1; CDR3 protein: CASIALAGATDTQYF
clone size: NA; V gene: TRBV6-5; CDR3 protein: CASSLAGGLVDTQYF
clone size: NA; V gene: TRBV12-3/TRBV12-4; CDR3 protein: CASQLWGTEAFF
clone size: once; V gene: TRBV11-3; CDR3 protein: CASSEGRGGTEAFF
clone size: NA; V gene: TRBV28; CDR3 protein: CASSFGYYGYTF
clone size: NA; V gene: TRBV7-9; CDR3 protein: CASSLALIGGETQYF
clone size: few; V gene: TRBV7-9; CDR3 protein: CAGGGRHATNEKLFF
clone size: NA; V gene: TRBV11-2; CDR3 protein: CASYTLVGENEQFF
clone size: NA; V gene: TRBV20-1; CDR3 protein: CSARDPERVAQYF
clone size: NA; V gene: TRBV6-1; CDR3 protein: CASHSYEQYF
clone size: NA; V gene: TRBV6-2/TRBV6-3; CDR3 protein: CASSYEGGGETQYF
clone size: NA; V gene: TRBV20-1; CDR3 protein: CSASSGVPQFF
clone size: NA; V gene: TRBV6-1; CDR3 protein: CASSEDTGLTDTQYF